The T cell receptor beta chain under discussion was sequenced for a study of T cells in Graves' hyperthyroidism and ophthalmopathy. Study context: Peripheral blood was acquired at first diagnosis, ahead of any therapy whatsoever. Points from the study as a whole: From stable hyperthyroidism, ophthalmopathy was separated by a 13 V-J model.

The sample holds many counts of this clonotype. Its target is not known. The investigators amplified TCR beta CDR3 regions from RNA transcripts. Initially, a first-round RT-PCR of the TCR CDR3 employed the HTBI primer set. TCRdb re-called the multiplex PCR reads through MiXCR, storing one row per CDR3 protein. The data contain about 480,000 distinct CDR3 sequences, roughly an eighth of them seen just once; the ten biggest clones take up less than 20%. Clinical symptoms, serum thyroxine, TRAb, thyroid ultrasound and orbital computed tomography informed diagnoses. CDR1 is MNHNS, CDR2 SASEGT, per germline. CDR3 length: 16 residues. Trimming removed 8 bases at V and 2 bases at J, with 19 bases between.

The TCR comes from a woman under 30 with Graves' hyperthyroidism. The sequenced material came from blood. The genes are TRBV6-1 and TRBJ1-3; perhaps TRBD1 as D (5 bases). The CDR3 loop reads CASYPGGDPTGNTIYF. CDR3 nucleotides: TGTGCCAGCTACCCGGGGGGTGATCCTACTGGAAACACCATATATTTT.